This T cell receptor (beta chain) originates from a study of T cell repertoires in cytomegalovirus infection. The wider study: HLA-B-restricted CMV epitopes that are well studied were used alongside recently identified HLA-C-restricted ones. Indications came from public TCR beta signatures; they pointed to CMV infection and to a matching HLA type.

TCRdb recomputed calls from the reads with MiXCR, one row per CDR3 protein. The data contain fewer than 650,000 distinct CDR3 sequences, 40% of them seen just once; the ten biggest clones take up 48%. Deletions cut 0 bases from V and 4 bases from J, with 10 bases between. CDR3 length equals 15 residues. Germline-derived CDR1 and CDR2 are SGHTA and FQGNSA. Points from the study as a whole: CMV-specific HLA-C-restricted TCR beta clonotypes dominated the ex vivo response. Individuals carrying CMV plus the relevant HLA were identified by cumulative frequency of public TCR beta families.

To note about this clonotype: Its antigen is unknown.

The sample consisted of cultured PBMCs, taken from culture after CMV antigen stimulation. The chain recombines TRBV7-2 with TRBJ2-1; no firm D call. The receptor comes from a human donor in good health (CMV status not recorded). Some clones in this sample may be carry-over from other donors' samples. The CDR3 spells CASSLATASYNEQFF. The CDR3 DNA is TGTGCCAGCAGCTTAGCCACAGCATCTTACAATGAGCAGTTCTTC.